The subject of this entry is one TCR beta chain. The read falls 3 residues short of the CDR3 end, and the missing part is taken from the germline J gene. The CDR3 is 15 amino acids. V shed 7 bases, J shed 4 bases, and the junction held 7 bases outside the gene matches. Germline values: CDR1 LNHDA, CDR2 SQIVND (reference sequence). The entry originates in a study of T cells in women clearing cervical HPV infection. Measured with immunoSEQ multiplex PCR; TCRdb has only the in-frame clones, and not every one. Here the sample table reports 44,000 or so clones. The TCR comes from a woman between 18 and 69 years old with a cervical HPV16 infection that either progressed to CIN3+ or cleared (not recorded which). The chain has TRBV19 and TRBJ2-1, with TRBD2 matching 10 bases. The sample taken for sequencing was blood buffy coat. The CDR3 loop reads CASNGAGGRYNEQFF. The part of the CDR3 DNA that was read is TGTGCCAGTAATGGAGCGGGGGGGCGTTACAATGAG.